The rows below give T cell receptor beta chains drawn from one sample of a study of T cells expressing NK-cell markers. Each CDR3 protein gets one entry in TCRdb, which reprocessed the 5' RACE reads and gives no DNA. The repertoire table contains 300,000 to 500,000 distinct CDR3 sequences. Sequencing input: blood T cells: a sorted CD56 or NKG2C T cell subset, CD4+ or CD8+ T cells, or bulk PBMC T cells (not recorded which). Receptors originate from a woman between 50 and 59 years old in good health. Each CDR3 is given with its conserved first and last residue.

CDR3 protein: CASSLDLRDTQYF
V gene: TRBV5-6
J gene: TRBJ2-3

CDR3 protein: CASSRTSGSDEQFF
V gene: TRBV12-3/TRBV12-4
J gene: TRBJ2-1

CDR3 protein: CSAYGRGNQPQHF
V gene: TRBV20-1
J gene: TRBJ1-5

CDR3 protein: CASSPQILANEQFF
V gene: TRBV6-2/TRBV6-3
J gene: TRBJ2-1

CDR3 protein: CASSFGLDPSDTQYF
V gene: TRBV7-9
J gene: TRBJ2-3

CDR3 protein: CASSSQPLAEETQYF
V gene: TRBV11-3
J gene: TRBJ2-5

CDR3 protein: CASSLVSRDTQYF
V gene: TRBV12-3/TRBV12-4
J gene: TRBJ2-3

CDR3 protein: CASRGDSSYEQYF
V gene: TRBV7-9
J gene: TRBJ2-7

CDR3 protein: CSTGLASGLGQFF
V gene: TRBV29-1
J gene: TRBJ2-1

CDR3 protein: CAISDRLAENIQYF
V gene: TRBV10-3
J gene: TRBJ2-4

CDR3 protein: CASSSSGGSAYEQYF
V gene: TRBV7-2
J gene: TRBJ2-7

CDR3 protein: CASSISGGDRAETQYF
V gene: TRBV9
J gene: TRBJ2-5

CDR3 protein: CAILRTNPVSGNEQFF
V gene: TRBV10-3
J gene: TRBJ2-1

CDR3 protein: CASSLVPGATQETQYF
V gene: TRBV11-2
J gene: TRBJ2-5

CDR3 protein: CASSQGLAGVLAEQFF
V gene: TRBV14
J gene: TRBJ2-1

CDR3 protein: CASSLGQSGDTQYF
V gene: TRBV7-2
J gene: TRBJ2-3

CDR3 protein: CSASPPTREGPLFFNEQFF
V gene: TRBV20-1
J gene: TRBJ2-1

CDR3 protein: CASSQVAQGSETQYF
V gene: TRBV4-1
J gene: TRBJ2-5

CDR3 protein: CASSQRSGGDQPQHF
V gene: TRBV4-1
J gene: TRBJ1-5

CDR3 protein: CSATLSGRGGNEQFF
V gene: TRBV20-1
J gene: TRBJ2-1

CDR3 protein: CASSYLGETQYF
V gene: TRBV14
J gene: TRBJ2-5

CDR3 protein: CASSQENANAGYEQYF
V gene: TRBV4-2
J gene: TRBJ2-7

CDR3 protein: CAIRTGSRDDQYF
V gene: TRBV10-3
J gene: TRBJ2-5

CDR3 protein: CASSLRGRTGELFF
V gene: TRBV5-6
J gene: TRBJ2-2

CDR3 protein: CASSLGDRRYQPQHF
V gene: TRBV12-3/TRBV12-4
J gene: TRBJ1-5

CDR3 protein: CSAHVGSGELFF
V gene: TRBV20-1
J gene: TRBJ2-2

CDR3 protein: CASSLGRGETGISYEQYF
V gene: TRBV21-1
J gene: TRBJ2-7

CDR3 protein: CASSQGLARRTQYF
V gene: TRBV3-1
J gene: TRBJ2-5

CDR3 protein: CASSFRAAGAHGEQFF
V gene: TRBV5-1
J gene: TRBJ2-1

CDR3 protein: CASNFRSGARYQPQHF
V gene: TRBV19
J gene: TRBJ1-5

CDR3 protein: CASSIGQGYTEAFF
V gene: TRBV19
J gene: TRBJ1-1

CDR3 protein: CASRPAGVRDTQYF
V gene: TRBV5-1
J gene: TRBJ2-3

CDR3 protein: CASSLVPGGAGGELFF
V gene: TRBV11-1
J gene: TRBJ2-2

CDR3 protein: CASSYSNRAYEQYF
V gene: TRBV6-5
J gene: TRBJ2-7

CDR3 protein: CAWSPSSYEQYF
V gene: TRBV30
J gene: TRBJ2-7

CDR3 protein: CASSPGYETQYF
V gene: TRBV12-3/TRBV12-4
J gene: TRBJ2-5

CDR3 protein: CAISESELGNQPQHF
V gene: TRBV10-3
J gene: TRBJ1-5

CDR3 protein: CSARDPTGYQETQYF
V gene: TRBV20-1
J gene: TRBJ2-5

CDR3 protein: CASSVEGGRTDTQYF
V gene: TRBV9
J gene: TRBJ2-3

CDR3 protein: CATSDLQTGRSKETQYF
V gene: TRBV24-1
J gene: TRBJ2-5

CDR3 protein: CASSQDGSGGTDGYTF
V gene: TRBV4-2
J gene: TRBJ1-2

CDR3 protein: CASSYREGHNEQFF
V gene: TRBV27
J gene: TRBJ2-1

CDR3 protein: CASSLMGAGTDTQYF
V gene: TRBV5-1
J gene: TRBJ2-3

CDR3 protein: CAIRGDRDNQPQHF
V gene: TRBV10-3
J gene: TRBJ1-5

CDR3 protein: CASRGPTSRETEAFF
V gene: TRBV3-1
J gene: TRBJ1-1

CDR3 protein: CSVVPLPNTEAFF
V gene: TRBV29-1
J gene: TRBJ1-1

CDR3 protein: CASSPFTTSGSSGELFF
V gene: TRBV18
J gene: TRBJ2-2

CDR3 protein: CASSLDGTGASDTQYF
V gene: TRBV5-1
J gene: TRBJ2-3

CDR3 protein: CASSGTTSNTGELFF
V gene: TRBV5-1
J gene: TRBJ2-2

CDR3 protein: CASSPPGHPYNEQFF
V gene: TRBV12-3/TRBV12-4
J gene: TRBJ2-1

CDR3 protein: CASSLGRFNEQFF
V gene: TRBV28
J gene: TRBJ2-1

CDR3 protein: CASRASQGARGYTF
V gene: TRBV12-3/TRBV12-4
J gene: TRBJ1-2

CDR3 protein: CASRRTGELFF
V gene: TRBV12-3/TRBV12-4
J gene: TRBJ2-2